These 23 T cell receptor beta chains came from one sample sequenced in a study of T cells in Graves' hyperthyroidism and ophthalmopathy. The CDR3 regions of TCR beta were amplified from RNA transcripts. First-round RT-PCR of the TCR CDR3 relied on the HTBI primer set. TCRdb re-called the multiplex PCR reads through MiXCR, storing one row per CDR3 protein. The sample carries 80,000 to 100,000 distinct CDR3 sequences, approximately 39% recorded once. What was sequenced was peripheral blood or thyroid tissue (not recorded which). These receptors all stem from a woman aged 25-40 years with Graves' hyperthyroidism.

In its sample, this clonotype was seen many times. The chain links TRBV5-5 to TRBJ1-5; D is unresolved. V was clipped by 3 bases and J by 4 bases, with 5 bases between them. In germline, CDR1 is SGHKS, CDR2 YYEKEE (reference sequence). The CDR3 loop spans 12 amino acids. CDR3 sequence (DNA): TGTGCCAGCAGCTCACTAAATCAGCCCCAGCATTTT. Translating gives CASSSLNQPQHF. Full variable domain (missing parts from reference TRBV5-5 and TRBJ1-5): DAGVTQSPTHLIKTRGQQVTLRCSPISGHKSVSWYQQVLGQGPQFIFQYYEKEERGRGNFPDRFSARQFPNYSSELNVNALLLGDSALYLCASSSLNQPQHFGDGTRLSIL.

This clonotype was detected many times. The gene calls are TRBV7-9 and TRBJ1-2; tentative D call: TRBD1 (5 bases). Germline loops: CDR1 SEHNR, CDR2 FQNEAQ (reference sequence). This CDR3 comprises 14 residues. The V end was cut by 3 bases, the J end by 3 bases, with 11 bases between. In DNA, the CDR3 is TGTGCCAGCAGCTTGTTGGCCAGGGACTATGGCTACACCTTC. It is translated as CASSLLARDYGYTF.

This clonotype was found many times. J is TRBJ1-6 and V is TRBV7-9; D ambiguous. CDR1 and CDR2 from the germline V gene are SEHNR and FQNEAQ (reference sequence). The CDR3 contains 13 residues. The V and J ends lost 1 base and 6 bases respectively, with 4 bases between them. The DNA of the CDR3 is TGTGCCAGCAGCTTAGATGTTAATTCACCCCTCCACTTT. It yields the protein CASSLDVNSPLHF.

The genes are TRBV10-3 and TRBJ2-7, with a tentative D call TRBD2 (5 bases). This CDR3 is built from 13 residues. V lost 9 bases and J lost 2, with 14 bases in between. The germline gives CDR1 ENHRY, CDR2 SYGVKD. This CDR3 is CAITRERAYEQYF. For the CDR3, the DNA is TGTGCCATAACTAGAGAGAGGGCCTACGAGCAGTACTTC.

This clonotype has a count of ten or more. V usage is TRBV2 and J usage is TRBJ2-5, with no clear D. The CDR3 length is 17 residues. The germline V gene has CDR1 SNHLY and CDR2 FYNNEI. Trimming pared 1 base from V and 5 bases from J, leaving 20 bases between. The CDR3 region is CASSEGRSRAPWETQYF. CDR3 coding DNA: TGTGCCAGCAGTGAAGGGAGAAGTCGAGCCCCCTGGGAGACCCAGTACTTC.

V and J are TRBV15 and TRBJ1-5, with D tentatively TRBD1 (5 bases). The CDR3 spans 14 residues. Trimming shortened V by 1 base and J by 6 bases, and 10 bases separated the two germline ends. The germline gives CDR1 LNHNV, CDR2 YYDKDF (reference sequence). The CDR3 nucleotides are TGTGCCACCAGCAGAGGAGGGGCAGGTCAGCCCCAGCATTTT. The encoded protein is CATSRGGAGQPQHF.

Ten or more counts support this clonotype. The V and J genes are TRBV27 and TRBJ2-5, with a tentative D call TRBD1 (5 bases). Germline values: CDR1 MNHEY, CDR2 SMNVEV (reference sequence). The CDR3 consists of 13 residues. With 5 bases removed from V and 4 bases from J, the gap between germline ends came to 11 bases. The CDR3 protein is CASSPAGLETQYF. CDR3 coding DNA: TGTGCCAGCAGTCCGGCAGGGCTAGAGACCCAGTACTTC.

As to this clonotype: It may be a read error: a sequence one base away is much more abundant. This rearrangement joins TRBV20-1 to TRBJ2-7; 13 positions agree with TRBD2. CDR1 is DFQATT, CDR2 SNEGSKA, per germline (reference sequence). The CDR3 extends over 18 amino acids. CDR3 amino acids: CSARGGGDGTSGDYEQHF. Here the CDR3 DNA reads TGCAGTGCTAGAGGGGGGGGGGATGGGACTAGCGGGGACTACGAGCAGCACTTC.

The genes are TRBV9 and TRBJ2-7; 10 bases line up with TRBD2. V was clipped by 2 bases and J by 3 bases; unmatched bases: 5. The length of the CDR3 is 15 residues. Germline-derived CDR1 and CDR2 are SGDLS and YYNGEE. CDR3 coding DNA: TGTGCCAGCAGCGTGGCCCCTAGCGGGAGCTACGAGCAGTACTTC. Amino acids: CASSVAPSGSYEQYF.

This clonotype was counted ten times or more. The genes are TRBV27 and TRBJ2-5, with TRBD2 matching over 13 bases. V was pared by 5 bases and J by 1 base, with 1 base of the junction left unmatched. The germline gives CDR1 MNHEY, CDR2 SMNVEV (reference sequence). The CDR3 covers 15 residues. CDR3 bases: TGTGCCAGCAGTACTAGCGGGAGGGCCCAAGAGACCCAGTACTTC. Encoded protein: CASSTSGRAQETQYF.

The V and J genes are TRBV7-2 and TRBJ1-1; D unresolved. The length of the CDR3 is 13 residues. The V gene lost 6 bases and the J gene lost 1 base, with 9 bases spanning the gap. Germline V gene lookup returns CDR1 SGHTA and CDR2 FQGNSA. CDR3 nucleotides: TGTGCCAGCAGAGATAGACCGAACACTGAAGCTTTCTTT. Its translation is CASRDRPNTEAFF.

This clonotype was detected ten times or more. The V and J genes are TRBV5-1 and TRBJ2-7, with D possibly TRBD2 on 7 matching bases. CDR3 length equals 13 residues. The germline V and J ends were trimmed by 0 bases and 5 bases, with 9 bases remaining between them. Per germline, CDR1 SGHRS and CDR2 YFSETQ. The CDR3 nucleotides are TGCGCCAGCAGCTTGGGGGGGGGCCACGAGCAGTACTTC. Its translation is CASSLGGGHEQYF.

This clonotype has at least ten counts. The chain is built from TRBV7-2 and TRBJ2-7; D may correspond to TRBD1 or TRBD2 (5 bases each). Germline CDR1 reads SGHTA; CDR2 reads FQGNSA. The V gene lost 8 bases and the J gene lost 2 bases, with 16 bases spanning the gap. CDR3 size: 14 residues. The CDR3 spells CASGTGTVPYEQYF. Written as DNA, the CDR3 is TGTGCCAGCGGAACCGGGACGGTTCCCTACGAGCAGTACTTC.

The CDR3 region has the DNA TGTGCCAGCAGTGTTCTAGCGGGAGGCGTCGACGAGCAGTACTTC. Translation: CASSVLAGGVDEQYF. V and J are TRBV2 and TRBJ2-7; 11 nucleotides align to TRBD2. After removal of 4 bases from V and 5 bases from J, the junction contained 7 bases not matched to a gene. Germline assignment: CDR1 SNHLY and CDR2 FYNNEI. This CDR3 comprises 15 residues.

About this clonotype: The conserved phenylalanine or tryptophan normally closing the CDR3 is absent here, so this likely arose from a read error. The limits of the CDR3 on the DNA are not certain, so only TCRdb's listed CDR3 is given. The chain has TRBV6-1 and TRBJ2-6. The germline V gene encodes CDR1 MNHNS and CDR2 SASEGT. Ends included, the CDR3 has 9 residues. The CDR3: CASRSGLTY.

The chain employs TRBV15 and TRBJ1-1; TRBD1 matches at 9 bases. V was clipped by 3 bases and J by 3 bases; unmatched bases: 2. The CDR3 consists of 14 residues. CDR1 and CDR2 (germline): LNHNV, YYDKDF (reference sequence). In nucleotides, the CDR3 is TGTGCCACCAGCAGTCGGGACAGGGACACTGAAGCTTTCTTT. The encoded protein is CATSSRDRDTEAFF.

The table lists this clonotype with a few counts. The gene calls are TRBV7-2 and TRBJ2-7, with 9 bases identical to TRBD2. Germline V lookup: CDR1 SGHTA, CDR2 FQGNSA. The trim removed 1 base at V and 4 bases at J, leaving 2 bases unmatched. The CDR3 extends over 14 amino acids. CDR3 coding DNA: TGTGCCAGCAGCTTAGGTGGACTAGCGTACGAGCAGTACTTC. It yields the protein CASSLGGLAYEQYF.

This clonotype has a handful of counts. V is TRBV7-8 and J is TRBJ2-7; 9 bases are shared with TRBD2. The CDR3 is 14 residues long. The germline V gene encodes CDR1 SGHVS and CDR2 FQNEAQ. The V gene end was trimmed by 1 base and the J gene end by 3 bases; junction bases not matched to a gene: 1. CDR3 loop: CASSLELAGYEQYF. The CDR3, as DNA: TGTGCCAGCAGCTTAGAACTAGCGGGCTACGAGCAGTACTTC. Full variable domain (outside the CDR3, taken from reference TRBV7-8 and TRBJ2-7): GAGVSQSPRYKVAKRGQDVALRCDPISGHVSLFWYQQALGQGPEFLTYFQNEAQLDKSGLPSDRFFAERPEGSVSTLKIQRTQQEDSAVYLCASSLELAGYEQYFGPGTRLTVT.

This clonotype was counted ten times or more. The chain has TRBV9 and TRBJ1-2, with D tentatively TRBD1 (5 bases). The CDR3 sequence is 15 residues long. CDR1 is SGDLS and CDR2 is YYNGEE in the germline V gene. The V and J ends lost 3 bases and 2 bases respectively, with 14 bases between them. CDR3 sequence reads: CASSAGAGTNYGYTF. The CDR3, as DNA: TGTGCCAGCAGCGCCGGGGCAGGGACGAACTATGGCTACACCTTC.

The table lists this clonotype with many counts. The chain has TRBV9 and TRBJ2-5; a possible D gene is TRBD2 (5 bases). This CDR3 is built from 13 residues. Germline lookup yields CDR1 SGDLS and CDR2 YYNGEE. V was shortened by 0 bases and J by 7 bases, with 10 bases between the two germline ends. CDR3 loop: CASSVDPAGTQYF. The DNA for the CDR3 is TGTGCCAGCAGCGTAGACCCGGCGGGGACCCAGTACTTC.

In regard to this clonotype: One base away lies a much larger clone, so this may be a sequencing read error. The CDR3 end shows no conserved phenylalanine or tryptophan, and so a read error is likely. The V call is TRBV6-5, the J call TRBJ2-7; TRBD1 might be the D (6 bases). The CDR3 extends over 15 amino acids. Trimming took off 2 bases at V and 0 bases at J, with 11 bases between the two ends. Germline V lookup: CDR1 MNHEY, CDR2 SVGAGI. This CDR3 reads CASSYRDTSSYEQYS. CDR3 nucleotides: TGTGCCAGCAGTTACCGGGACACAAGCTCCTACGAGCAGTACTCC.

The chain is built from TRBV28 and TRBJ1-1; D perhaps matches TRBD1 (6 bases). The germline V gene encodes CDR1 MDHEN and CDR2 SYDVKM. The CDR3 is 14 amino acids. V was shortened by 5 bases and J by 4 bases, with 14 bases between the two germline ends. The CDR3 region is CASSPPGAGTEAFF. Here the CDR3 DNA reads TGTGCCAGCAGTCCCCCGGGGGCCGGCACTGAAGCTTTCTTT. The whole variable domain, filled in from reference TRBV28 and TRBJ1-1, reads DVKVTQSSRYLVKRTGEKVFLECVQDMDHENMFWYRQDPGLGLRLIYFSYDVKMKEKGDIPEGYSVSREKKERFSLILESASTNQTSMYLCASSPPGAGTEAFFGQGTRLTVV.

This clonotype was observed at least ten times. The chain couples TRBV6-5 to TRBJ2-7, with 7 bases matching TRBD2. There are 15 residues in the CDR3. Germline values: CDR1 MNHEY, CDR2 SVGAGI. V was pared by 4 bases and J by 5 bases, with 11 bases of the junction left unmatched. CDR3 loop: CASSSLSGITDEQYF. The CDR3 DNA is TGTGCCAGCAGTTCCTTGAGCGGGATCACGGACGAGCAGTACTTC.